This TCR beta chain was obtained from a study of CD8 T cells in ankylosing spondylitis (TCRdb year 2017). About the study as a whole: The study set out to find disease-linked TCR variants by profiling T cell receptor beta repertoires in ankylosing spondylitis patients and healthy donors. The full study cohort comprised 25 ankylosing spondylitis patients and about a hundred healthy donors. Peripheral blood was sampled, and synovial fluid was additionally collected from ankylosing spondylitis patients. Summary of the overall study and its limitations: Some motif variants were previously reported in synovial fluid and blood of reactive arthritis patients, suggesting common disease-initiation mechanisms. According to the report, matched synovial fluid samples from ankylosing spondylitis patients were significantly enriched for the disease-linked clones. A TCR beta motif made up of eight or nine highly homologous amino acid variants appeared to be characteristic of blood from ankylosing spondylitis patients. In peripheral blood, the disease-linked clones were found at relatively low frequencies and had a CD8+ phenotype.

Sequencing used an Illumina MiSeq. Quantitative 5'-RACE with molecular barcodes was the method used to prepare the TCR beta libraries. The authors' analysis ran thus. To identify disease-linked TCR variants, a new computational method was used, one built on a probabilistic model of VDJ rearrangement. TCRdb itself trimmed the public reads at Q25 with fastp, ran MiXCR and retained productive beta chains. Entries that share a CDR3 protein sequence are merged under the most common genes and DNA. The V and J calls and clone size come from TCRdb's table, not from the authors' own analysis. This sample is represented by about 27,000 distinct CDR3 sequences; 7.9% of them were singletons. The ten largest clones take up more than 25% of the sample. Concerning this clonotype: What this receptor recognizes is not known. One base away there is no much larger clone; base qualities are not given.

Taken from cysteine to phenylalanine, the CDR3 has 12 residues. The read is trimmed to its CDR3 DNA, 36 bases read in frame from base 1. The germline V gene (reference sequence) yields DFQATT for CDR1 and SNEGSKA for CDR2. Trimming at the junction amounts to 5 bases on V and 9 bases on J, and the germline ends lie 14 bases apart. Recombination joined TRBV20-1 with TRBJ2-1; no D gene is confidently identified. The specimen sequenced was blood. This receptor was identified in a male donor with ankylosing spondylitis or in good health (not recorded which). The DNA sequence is TGCAGTGCTGACGGGTTTTGGGGTGAGCAGTTCTTC. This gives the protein CSADGFWGEQFF.